This T cell receptor (beta chain) derives from a study of OX40 agonist ivuxolimab in advanced cancers. General study findings and limits: More expanded clones were seen, on average, in CD8+ T cells than in CD4+. The study observed clonal expansion of CD4+ and CD8+ blood T cells by week 6 at 0.1 to 3.0 mg/kg. Clonal expansion in partial responders at 0.1-3.0 mg/kg ranked among the lowest.

This CDR3 comprises 18 residues. Trimming took 9 bases from V and 5 from J, leaving 31 bases between them. The germline V gene has CDR1 SNHLY and CDR2 FYNNEI. This clone is medium-sized within its sample. What it binds is not known. Measured with immunoSEQ multiplex PCR; TCRdb has only the in-frame clones, and not every one. The sample consists of about 69,000 clones, 84% of them appearing once. The material sequenced was CD4+ or CD8+ T cells sorted from blood, taken in a trial of the OX40 agonist ivuxolimab. The V and J genes are TRBV2 and TRBJ2-5, with TRBD2 as a possible D gene (6 bases). This clonotype was sampled from an adult with an advanced solid tumor such as melanoma, head and neck, liver or kidney cancer. The CDR3 sequence: CASAIGPGVLEGLETQYF. In nucleotides, the CDR3 is TGTGCCAGTGCTATAGGACCAGGAGTCTTGGAGGGGTTGGAGACCCAGTACTTC.